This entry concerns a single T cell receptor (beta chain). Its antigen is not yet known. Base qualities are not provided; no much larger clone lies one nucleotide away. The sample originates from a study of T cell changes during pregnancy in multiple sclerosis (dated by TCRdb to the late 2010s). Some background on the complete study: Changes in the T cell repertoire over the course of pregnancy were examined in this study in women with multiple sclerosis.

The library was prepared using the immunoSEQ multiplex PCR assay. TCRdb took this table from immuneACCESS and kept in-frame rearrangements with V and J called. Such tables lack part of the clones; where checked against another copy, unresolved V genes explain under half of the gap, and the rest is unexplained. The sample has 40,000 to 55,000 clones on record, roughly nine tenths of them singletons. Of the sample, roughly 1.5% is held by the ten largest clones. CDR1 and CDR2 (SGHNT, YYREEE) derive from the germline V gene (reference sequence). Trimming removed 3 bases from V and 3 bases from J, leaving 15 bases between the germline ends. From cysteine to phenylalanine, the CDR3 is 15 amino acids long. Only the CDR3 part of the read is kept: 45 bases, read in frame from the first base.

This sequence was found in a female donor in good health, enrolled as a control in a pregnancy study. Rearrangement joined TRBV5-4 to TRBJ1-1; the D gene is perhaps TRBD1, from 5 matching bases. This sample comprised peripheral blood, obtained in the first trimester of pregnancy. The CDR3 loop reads CASSSSPGVDTEAFF. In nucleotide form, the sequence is TGTGCCAGCAGCTCATCGCCGGGGGTCGACACTGAAGCTTTCTTT.